This T cell receptor beta chain was obtained from a study of T-cell memory formation after mild COVID-19. Study conclusions and caveats: Clones contracting over day 15 to 85 were CD4/CD8 balanced, with later expanders leaning CD4+.

This clonotype was seen many times. Antigen specificity is unknown. MiXCR was run by TCRdb on the 5' RACE reads, yielding one entry per CDR3 protein. The data show hundreds of thousands of distinct CDR3 sequences, more than 15% seen once. The receptor comes from an adult woman who had mild COVID-19 (a few samples of this study predate the infection). Cell type and time point are not known. Sequencing was carried out using PBMCs or a T cell subset sorted from them (not recorded which).

The CDR3 DNA reads as TGCGCCAGCAGCTTGGATGGACAGGGAACCGGCTACACCTTC. It specifies CASSLDGQGTGYTF. This rearrangement joins TRBV5-1 to TRBJ1-2; 8 bases match TRBD1. This CDR3 region has 14 residues. The germline V gene has CDR1 SGHRS and CDR2 YFSETQ. V shed 0 bases, J shed 8 bases, and the junction held 6 bases outside the gene matches. The full variable domain, in which reference TRBV5-1 and TRBJ1-2 provide the parts outside the CDR3, is KAGVTQTPRYLIKTRGQQVTLSCSPISGHRSVSWYQQTPGQGLQFLFEYFSETQRNKGNFPGRFSGRQFSNSRSEMNVSTLELGDSALYLCASSLDGQGTGYTFGSGTRLTVV.